This is a list of T cell receptor beta chains from one sample in a study of cytotoxic CD8 clonotypes in ibrutinib-treated CLL. Generated by immunoSEQ multiplex PCR, the TCRdb table keeps only in-frame clones and is missing some. This table holds roughly 160,000 clones, roughly 80% found once. The material was PBMCs, obtained after 24 months of ibrutinib treatment. The receptors originated from a human donor with chronic lymphocytic leukemia. Both conserved end residues are part of each CDR3. Each record gives: clone size, J gene, D gene, V gene, CDR3 protein, CDR3 DNA. A D gene is named only where the DNA matches it firmly. Clone size is not always given. Where it is, it says once, few, many or a class for expanded clones.

- TRBJ2-1 - TRBV7-8 CASSSTSVGNEQFF TGTGCCAGCAGCTCCACTAGTGTAGGAAATGAGCAGTTCTTC
- TRBJ2-7 TRBD1 TRBV7-7 CASSLVRDRGPLSSYEQYF TGTGCCAGCAGCTTAGTCCGGGACAGGGGGCCCCTTAGCTCCTACGAGCAGTACTTC
once TRBJ2-6 TRBD1 TRBV29-1 CSVADRGGGANVLTF TGCAGCGTTGCGGACAGGGGAGGTGGGGCCAACGTCCTGACTTTC
- TRBJ2-1 TRBD2 TRBV11-2 CASSLPGASGASSNEQFF TGTGCCAGCAGCCTGCCGGGAGCTAGCGGGGCCAGTTCCAATGAGCAGTTCTTC
- TRBJ1-1 TRBD1 TRBV7-6 CASSPRGPKAFF TGTGCCAGCAGCCCAAGGGGGCCGAAGGCTTTCTTT
- TRBJ1-3 - TRBV4-1 CASSQIISNTIYF TGCGCCAGCAGCCAAATAATTTCTAACACCATATATTTT
- TRBJ2-7 - TRBV11-3 CASSLWLSYGSYEQYF TGTGCCAGCAGCTTATGGTTGTCTTACGGGAGCTACGAGCAGTACTTC
- TRBJ1-4 TRBD1 TRBV7-9 CASSVTRTGGEGKLFF TGTGCCAGCAGCGTCACCCGGACAGGGGGCGAGGGAAAACTGTTTTTT
- TRBJ2-3 TRBD1 TRBV18 CASSPLWVGDSPSKATDTQYF TGTGCCAGCTCACCACTTTGGGTTGGGGACAGTCCGTCGAAAGCCACAGATACGCAGTATTTT
- TRBJ2-5 - TRBV9 CASSPTEGETQYF TGTGCCAGCAGCCCCACTGAGGGAGAGACCCAGTACTTC
- TRBJ2-7 - TRBV6-1 CASRVTHGLYEQYF TGTGCCAGCAGGGTTACACACGGACTCTACGAGCAGTACTTC
- TRBJ1-6 - TRBV25-1 CASRGGGSSYNSPLHF TGTGCCAGCAGGGGCGGAGGGAGCTCCTATAATTCACCCCTCCACTTT
- TRBJ1-2 - TRBV6-1 CASSELSAFGYTF TGTGCCAGCAGTGAACTGTCAGCTTTTGGCTACACCTTC
- TRBJ2-2 - TRBV5-1 CASSPRTPSPGELFF TGCGCCAGCAGCCCACGGACCCCAAGTCCCGGGGAGCTGTTTTTT
- TRBJ1-6 - TRBV9 CASSGSEGGSTRSPLHF TGTGCCAGCAGCGGATCCGAAGGGGGATCGACTCGATCACCCCTCCACTTT
- TRBJ2-1 TRBD2 TRBV5-1 CASSQTSAYYNEQFF TGCGCCAGCAGTCAGACTAGCGCCTATTACAATGAGCAGTTCTTC
- TRBJ1-1 - TRBV9 CASSVVAENTEAFF TGTGCCAGCAGCGTAGTTGCAGAGAACACTGAAGCTTTCTTT
few TRBJ1-1 TRBD1 TRBV19 CASSMGQVWAEAFF TGTGCCAGTAGTATGGGACAGGTCTGGGCTGAAGCTTTCTTT
few TRBJ2-5 - TRBV2 CASTAGPRGETQYF TGTGCCAGCACCGCGGGACCCCGGGGAGAGACCCAGTACTTC
- TRBJ2-1 TRBD1 TRBV6-4 CASSGTGTPGDEQFF TGTGCCAGCAGTGGGACAGGGACTCCGGGGGATGAGCAGTTCTTC
- TRBJ2-3 - TRBV5-1 CASSLAGTPASDTQYF TGCGCCAGCAGCTTGGCCGGGACCCCGGCATCAGATACGCAGTATTTT
- TRBJ2-1 TRBD2 TRBV9 CASSPGLAAYNEQFF TGTGCCAGCAGTCCGGGACTAGCTGCCTACAATGAGCAGTTCTTC
- TRBJ2-7 TRBD1 TRBV13 CASSFWDRGLYEQYF TGTGCCAGCAGCTTCTGGGACAGGGGGCTTTACGAGCAGTACTTC
- TRBJ1-2 TRBD1 TRBV19 CASSDRGDGYGYTF TGTGCCAGTAGCGACAGGGGTGATGGCTATGGCTACACCTTC
- TRBJ2-3 - TRBV5-6 CASSLSRARRGDTQYF TGTGCCAGCAGCTTGAGCCGCGCAAGACGGGGAGATACGCAGTATTTT
- TRBJ1-3 - TRBV6-1 CASRSEGNTIYF TGTGCCAGCAGGAGTGAGGGAAACACCATATATTTT
- TRBJ1-2 - TRBV28 CASSLVTHGYGYTF TGTGCCAGCAGCCTTGTGACCCACGGCTATGGCTACACCTTC
- TRBJ2-7 - TRBV5-5 CASSLLDIPYEQYF TGTGCCAGCAGCTTGCTCGACATCCCCTACGAGCAGTACTTC
- TRBJ1-1 - TRBV7-6 CASSLGGGGTEAFF TGTGCCAGCAGCCTAGGGGGAGGGGGAACTGAAGCTTTCTTT
- TRBJ2-2 - TRBV4-2 CASSHTSGGFDTGELFF TGTGCCAGCAGCCATACCTCCGGGGGCTTCGACACCGGGGAGCTGTTTTTT
- TRBJ1-4 TRBD1 TRBV5-1 CASSLAGGNEKLFF TGCGCCAGCAGCTTGGCAGGGGGGAATGAAAAACTGTTTTTT
- TRBJ1-1 - TRBV5-1 CASSPGGVSSTEAFF TGCGCCAGCAGCCCGGGTGGGGTTTCGTCAACTGAAGCTTTCTTT
- TRBJ1-5 - TRBV28 CASSPDRIGPQHF TGTGCCAGCAGTCCCGACAGAATCGGGCCCCAGCATTTT
- TRBJ2-5 - TRBV7-6 CASSSGQFQETQYF TGTGCCAGCAGCTCCGGACAGTTCCAAGAGACCCAGTACTTC
- TRBJ1-4 TRBD1 TRBV11-2 CASSLGQAEKLFF TGTGCCAGCAGCTTGGGACAGGCTGAAAAACTGTTTTTT
- TRBJ1-1 - TRBV18 CASSPVRGSRGNTEAFF TGTGCCAGCTCACCGGTTAGGGGGTCGAGGGGGAACACTGAAGCTTTCTTT
- TRBJ1-5 - TRBV28 CASSLLVDSITKQPQHF TGTGCCAGCAGTTTATTAGTAGACTCAATTACTAAACAGCCCCAGCATTTT
- TRBJ2-5 TRBD2 TRBV28 CASGLAEQETQYF TGTGCCAGCGGACTAGCGGAACAAGAGACCCAGTACTTC
- TRBJ2-5 - TRBV30 CAWTLGTETQYF TGTGCCTGGACTCTAGGGACAGAGACCCAGTACTTC
- TRBJ1-2 TRBD1 TRBV7-8 CASSSQGGDGYTF TGTGCCAGCAGCTCCCAGGGGGGGGATGGCTACACCTTC
- TRBJ2-7 - TRBV5-1 CASSLRAASTYEQYF TGCGCCAGCAGCTTGAGAGCAGCAAGCACCTACGAGCAGTACTTC
- TRBJ2-2 TRBD1 TRBV7-8 CASSLRRQGGSGELFF TGTGCCAGCAGCCTACGACGACAGGGCGGGTCCGGGGAGCTGTTTTTT
once TRBJ1-3 - TRBV9 CASSVSGRFSGNTIYF TGTGCCAGCAGCGTATCCGGACGGTTCTCTGGAAACACCATATATTTT
- TRBJ2-3 - TRBV7-8 CASSFWRITDTQYF TGTGCCAGCAGCTTTTGGCGAATCACAGATACGCAGTATTTT
- TRBJ2-2 - TRBV6-5 CASSPGGAGELFF TGTGCCAGCAGCCCCGGGGGCGCCGGGGAGCTGTTTTTT
- TRBJ2-2 - TRBV5-1 CASSSHNTGELFF TGCGCCAGCAGCTCACATAACACCGGGGAGCTGTTTTTT
- TRBJ2-1 - TRBV30 CAWRMPGDRFF TGTGCCTGGAGAATGCCAGGAGACCGGTTCTTC
- TRBJ1-4 TRBD1 TRBV29-1 CSVATQGAHEKLFF TGCAGCGTCGCTACACAGGGGGCGCATGAAAAACTGTTTTTT
- TRBJ1-2 - TRBV10-3 CATADSQGGYTF TGTGCCACCGCGGACAGTCAAGGAGGGTACACCTTC
- TRBJ2-5 - TRBV7-9 CASSSGVLQETQYF TGTGCCAGCAGCTCGGGAGTACTACAAGAGACCCAGTACTTC
- TRBJ1-2 TRBD1 TRBV30 CAWSVWETGGPGYTF TGTGCCTGGAGTGTATGGGAAACAGGGGGCCCTGGCTACACCTTC
- TRBJ2-2 TRBD2 TRBV4-1 CASSPHGAGANTGELFF TGCGCCAGCAGCCCCCATGGGGCGGGGGCGAACACCGGGGAGCTGTTTTTT
- TRBJ2-5 - TRBV12-5 CASGLRKETQYF TGTGCTAGTGGTTTAAGAAAAGAGACCCAGTACTTC
- TRBJ2-1 - TRBV30 CAWSRWGAYNEQFF TGTGCCTGGAGTCGCTGGGGAGCCTACAATGAGCAGTTCTTC
- TRBJ2-3 - TRBV11-2 CASSVLGSSTDTQYF TGTGCCAGCAGCGTACTAGGGTCAAGCACAGATACGCAGTATTTT
- TRBJ1-2 TRBD1 TRBV4-3 CASSQDLTGANYGYTF TGCGCCAGCAGCCAAGATTTGACAGGGGCTAACTATGGCTACACCTTC
- TRBJ1-2 - TRBV6-4 CASSDSWGRGYTF TGTGCCAGCAGTGACTCTTGGGGCAGGGGCTACACCTTC
- TRBJ2-7 - TRBV6-5 CASSPGTHSSYEQYF TGTGCCAGCAGTCCCGGGACCCATAGCTCCTACGAGCAGTACTTC
- TRBJ2-2 - TRBV19 CASSIHSGELFF TGTGCCAGTAGTATTCATTCCGGGGAGCTGTTTTTT